One sample yielded the 5 T cell receptor beta chains listed below, sequenced in a study of T cell responses to AZD1222 COVID-19 vaccine. Generated by immunoSEQ multiplex PCR, the TCRdb table keeps only in-frame clones and is missing some. The table shows roughly 150,000 clones, with roughly 84% occurring only once. Sequenced material: peripheral blood, taken on day 0 of AZD1222 vaccination. Every receptor here comes from an adult in good health.

V gene TRBV19 combines with J gene TRBJ2-3; D perhaps matches TRBD2 (6 bases). The ends were cut back, 4 bases at V and 3 bases at J, with 11 bases in the middle. The CDR3 is 14 amino acids. Germline assignment: CDR1 LNHDA and CDR2 SQIVND (reference sequence). The CDR3 loop reads CASSTQRGTDTQYF. CDR3 nucleotide sequence: TGTGCCAGTAGTACCCAACGGGGGACAGATACGCAGTATTTT.

The sample holds one count of this clone. The CDR3 nucleotides are TGTGCCAGCAGTCGAATCGGGGGAATGGAGGCTTTCTTT. The encoded protein is CASSRIGGMEAFF. V gene TRBV9 combines with J gene TRBJ1-1, with a tentative D call TRBD1 (5 bases). The CDR3 has 13 amino acids. Deletions cut 5 bases from V and 11 bases from J, with 19 bases between. Germline CDR1 and CDR2: SGDLS and YYNGEE.

This chain links TRBV7-3 with TRBJ1-2; a possible D gene is TRBD1 (5 bases). CDR1 SGHTA and CDR2 FQGTGA come from the germline V gene. The length of the CDR3 is 17 residues. V was shortened by 2 bases and J by 0 bases, with 16 bases between the two germline ends. In DNA, the CDR3 is TGTGCCAGCAGCTTACAGGGACCCCGAATCGCTAACTATGGCTACACCTTC. Its translation: CASSLQGPRIANYGYTF.

The V gene is TRBV19, the J gene TRBJ1-6; 8 bases are shared with TRBD1. CDR3 length: 15 residues. Trimming at V came to 5 bases and at J to 5 bases, leaving 5 bases not matched to a gene. The germline CDR1 and CDR2 sequences are LNHDA and SQIVND (reference sequence). CDR3 bases: TGTGCCAGTAGTCTCGGGACAGGTGATAATTCACCCCTCCACTTT. Protein: CASSLGTGDNSPLHF.

V usage is TRBV7-6 and J usage is TRBJ1-1; maybe TRBD1 (5 bases). CDR1 and CDR2 (germline): SGHVS, FNYEAQ. Trimming cost V 5 bases and J 1 base, with 11 bases left between them. This CDR3 is built from 14 residues. CDR3 DNA sequence: TGTGCCAGCAGCCCGGGACGGGCGAACACTGAAGCTTTCTTT. This sequence encodes CASSPGRANTEAFF.